Listed below are T cell receptor beta chains from one sample, sequenced in a study of human T cells and chemical hapten exposure. TCRdb used MiXCR to reprocess the RACE reads, holding one entry per CDR3 protein. This sample has 95,000 to 100,000 distinct CDR3 sequences, with less than 14% found just once. The specimen comprised whole blood, sampled in connection with sensitization to the hapten diphenylcyclopropenone (DPC). The receptor set was obtained from a woman aged 55 to 70 with alopecia areata. Some clones in this sample may be carry-over from other donors' samples. CDR3s include the opening cysteine and the closing phenylalanine or tryptophan. D genes are given only for firm matches. Not all rows give a size; the values are once, few, many and, for expanded clones, a class.

TRBV12-3/TRBV12-4	few	TRBJ2-7	.	TGTGCCAGCAGTGCCTGGACGTGGGAGCGAGACGAGCAGTACTTC	CASSAWTWERDEQYF
TRBV10-1	many	TRBJ2-3	TRBD2	TGCGCCAGCAGCCCTAGCGGGGAGCCCACAGATACGCAGTATTTT	CASSPSGEPTDTQYF
TRBV2	many	TRBJ1-4	.	TGTGCCAGCCGACAGGTTGCTGATGAAAAACTGTTTTTT	CASRQVADEKLFF
TRBV5-4	many	TRBJ1-2	TRBD1	TGTGCCAGCAGCGGAACCGGGACAGGGTCAACTAACTATGGCTACACCTTC	CASSGTGTGSTNYGYTF
TRBV7-2	many	TRBJ1-1	.	TGTGCCAGCAGCATGACAGGGAACACTGAAGCTTTCTTT	CASSMTGNTEAFF
TRBV9	.	TRBJ1-4	TRBD1	TGTGCCAGCAGCGCCGGATTGGACAGGGGTAATGAAAAACTGTTTTTT	CASSAGLDRGNEKLFF
TRBV6-1	few	TRBJ2-3	TRBD2	TGTGCCAGCAGGCCGGGACTAGCGGGGGGATATACGCAGTATTTT	CASRPGLAGGYTQYF
TRBV5-1	many	TRBJ2-1	.	TGCGCCAGCAGCCCAAACAGGGGAGGTAATGAGCAGTTCTTC	CASSPNRGGNEQFF
TRBV30	many	TRBJ1-1	.	TGTGCCTGGAGTCCTGGACAGTTCAAGTACACTGAAGCTTTCTTT	CAWSPGQFKYTEAFF
TRBV20-1	few	TRBJ2-1	.	TGCAGTGCTAGTGAGGGGGACCACAATGAGCAGTTCTTC	CSASEGDHNEQFF
TRBV27	few	TRBJ2-7	.	TGTGCCAGCGGCAGCTGGCCCGAGCAGTACTTC	CASGSWPEQYF
TRBV18	many	TRBJ2-3	.	TGTGCCAGCTCACCAGGGTTACAGACAGATACGCAGTATTTT	CASSPGLQTDTQYF
TRBV7-2	.	TRBJ2-5	.	TGTGCCAGCAGCTTAGCGGACCACCAAGAGACCCAGTACTTC	CASSLADHQETQYF
TRBV30	few	TRBJ1-5	.	TGTGCCTGGAGTGATTCCGGGATGTATCAGCCCCAGCATTTT	CAWSDSGMYQPQHF
TRBV25-1	many	TRBJ1-4	.	TGTGCCAGCAGTGAATGGGCAGCTTCTAATGAAAAACTGTTTTTT	CASSEWAASNEKLFF
TRBV7-2	many	TRBJ2-3	.	TGTGCCAGCAGCTTCGGGGCGGCGGCGGGGGCCCACACAGATACGCAGTATTTT	CASSFGAAAGAHTDTQYF
TRBV18	many	TRBJ1-2	.	TGTGCCAGCTCACCACAAGCAGGGGACCTCTATGGCTACACCTTC	CASSPQAGDLYGYTF
TRBV7-6	many	TRBJ2-3	.	TGTGCCAGCAGCCCCACAGGAGGGACAGGCACAGATACGCAGTATTTT	CASSPTGGTGTDTQYF
TRBV5-4	many	TRBJ1-1	TRBD1	TGTGCCAGCAGCGTTACAGGGGCCTCGGTAGCTTTCTTT	CASSVTGASVAFF
TRBV20-1	few	TRBJ2-1	TRBD2	TGCAGTGCTAGATCCCGGACTAGCGGGGCCTACAATGAGCAGTTCTTC	CSARSRTSGAYNEQFF
TRBV7-2	few	TRBJ2-1	.	TGTGCCAGCAGCTTAATGGGGGGCCAATGGGATGAGCAGTTCTTC	CASSLMGGQWDEQFF
TRBV10-1	many	TRBJ1-1	.	TGCGCCAGCAGTGAGGGCAGGGACACTGAAGCTTTCTTT	CASSEGRDTEAFF
TRBV27	few	TRBJ2-4	.	TGTGCCAGCAGTAAAGTAGCCAAAAACATTCAGTACTTC	CASSKVAKNIQYF
TRBV5-1	many	TRBJ1-6	.	TGCGCCAGCAGCTTGGTGTTAGGGCCAGGGGTAACCCTCCACTTT	CASSLVLGPGVTLHF
TRBV3-1	many	TRBJ2-2	.	TGTGCCAGCAGTCCGGACAGGGAGGGTAACACCGGGGAGCTGTTTTTT	CASSPDREGNTGELFF
TRBV30	.	TRBJ1-5	TRBD1	TGTGCCTGCAGCCGTCAGGGACAGGGTGGCCAGCCCCAGCATTTT	CACSRQGQGGQPQHF
TRBV29-1	many	TRBJ1-1	.	TGCAGCGTTACGAACACTGAAGCTTTCTTT	CSVTNTEAFF